This TCR beta chain was sequenced during a study of T cell repertoires in cytomegalovirus infection. Across the study: Well-studied HLA-B-restricted epitopes and recently identified HLA-C-restricted epitopes of CMV were both used in the study. Study-level findings and limits: The ex vivo response was dominated by HLA-C-restricted CMV-specific TCR beta clonotypes.

MiXCR, run by TCRdb on the reads, gives a single entry per CDR3 protein. The sample carries tens of thousands of distinct CDR3 sequences, 45% to 55% recorded once. The table lists this clonotype with a few counts. Antigen: not known. This TCR was recovered from a human donor in good health (CMV status not recorded). Some clones in this sample may be carry-over from other donors' samples. The starting material was CD8+ T cells from cultured PBMCs, obtained from culture after CMV antigen stimulation.

CDR3 DNA sequence: TGCGCCAGCAGCCAAAACCGGGGTGAGCAGTTCTTC. Translated: CASSQNRGEQFF. The chain employs TRBV4-1 and TRBJ2-1; D perhaps matches TRBD2 (5 bases). Germline V gene sequence: CDR1 MGHRA, CDR2 YSYEKL. This CDR3 has 12 residues. The V gene lost 2 bases and the J gene lost 9 bases, with 8 bases spanning the gap.